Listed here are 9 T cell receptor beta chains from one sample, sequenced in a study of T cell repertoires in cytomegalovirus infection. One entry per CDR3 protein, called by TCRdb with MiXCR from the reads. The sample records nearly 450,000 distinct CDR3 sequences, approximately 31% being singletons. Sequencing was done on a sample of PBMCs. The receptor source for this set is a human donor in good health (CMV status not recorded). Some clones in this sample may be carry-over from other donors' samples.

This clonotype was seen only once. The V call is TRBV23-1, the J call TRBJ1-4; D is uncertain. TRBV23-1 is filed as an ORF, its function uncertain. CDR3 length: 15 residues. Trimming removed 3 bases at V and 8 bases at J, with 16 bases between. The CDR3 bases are TGCGCCAGCAGTCAGGGAATCCGGTGGGAAGAAAAACTGTTTTTT. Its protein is CASSQGIRWEEKLFF.

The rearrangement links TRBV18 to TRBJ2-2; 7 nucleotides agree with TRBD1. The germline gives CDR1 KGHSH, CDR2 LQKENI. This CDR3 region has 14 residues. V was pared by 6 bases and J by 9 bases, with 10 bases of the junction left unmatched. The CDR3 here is CASSSGTVTRELFF. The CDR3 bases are TGTGCCAGCTCGTCTGGGACAGTCACTAGGGAGCTGTTTTTT.

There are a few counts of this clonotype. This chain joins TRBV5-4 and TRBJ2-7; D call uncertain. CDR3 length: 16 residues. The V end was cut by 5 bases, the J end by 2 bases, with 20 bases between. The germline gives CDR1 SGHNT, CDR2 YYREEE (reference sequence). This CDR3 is CASSSDRLAEAYEQYF. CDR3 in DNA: TGTGCCAGCAGTTCGGACCGGTTGGCGGAAGCCTACGAGCAGTACTTC. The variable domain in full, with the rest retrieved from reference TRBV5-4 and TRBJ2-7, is ETGVTQSPTHLIKTRGQQVTLRCSSQSGHNTVSWYQQALGQGPQFIFQYYREEENGRGNFPPRFSGLQFPNYSSELNVNALELDDSALYLCASSSDRLAEAYEQYFGPGTRLTVT.

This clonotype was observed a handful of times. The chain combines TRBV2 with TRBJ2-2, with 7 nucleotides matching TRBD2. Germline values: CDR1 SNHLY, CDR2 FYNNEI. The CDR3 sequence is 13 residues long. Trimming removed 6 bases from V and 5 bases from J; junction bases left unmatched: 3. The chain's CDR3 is CASSQGGTGELFF. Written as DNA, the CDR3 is TGTGCCAGCAGCCAGGGAGGGACCGGGGAGCTGTTTTTT.

The CDR3 region has the DNA TGTGCCAGTACCCATTCCCTGGGAATGGGCAATCAGCCCCAGCATTTT. This translates into CASTHSLGMGNQPQHF. The V and J genes are TRBV19 and TRBJ1-5; the D is unclear. The V and J ends lost 7 bases and 2 bases respectively, with 18 bases between them. The CDR3 length is 16 residues. Per the germline V gene, CDR1 is LNHDA and CDR2 is SQIVND (reference sequence).

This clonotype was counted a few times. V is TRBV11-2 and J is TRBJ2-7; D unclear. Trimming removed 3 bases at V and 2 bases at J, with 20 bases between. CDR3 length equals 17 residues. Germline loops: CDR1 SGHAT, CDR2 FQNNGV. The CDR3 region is CASSFASEVSRAYEQYF. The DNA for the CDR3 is TGTGCCAGCAGCTTTGCTTCTGAAGTGTCTAGGGCCTACGAGCAGTACTTC.

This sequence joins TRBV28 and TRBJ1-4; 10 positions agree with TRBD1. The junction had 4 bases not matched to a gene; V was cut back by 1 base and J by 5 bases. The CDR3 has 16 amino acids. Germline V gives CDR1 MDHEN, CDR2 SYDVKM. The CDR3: CASSLSQDRGNEKLFF. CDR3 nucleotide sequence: TGTGCCAGCAGTTTATCCCAGGACAGGGGGAATGAAAAACTGTTTTTT.

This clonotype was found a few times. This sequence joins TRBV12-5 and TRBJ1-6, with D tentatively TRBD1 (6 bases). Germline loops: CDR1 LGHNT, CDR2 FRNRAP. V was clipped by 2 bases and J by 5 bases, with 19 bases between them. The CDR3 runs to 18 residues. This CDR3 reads CASGLPGGGRPDNSPLHF. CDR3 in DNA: TGTGCTAGTGGTTTGCCCGGGGGGGGGCGCCCAGATAATTCACCCCTCCACTTT.

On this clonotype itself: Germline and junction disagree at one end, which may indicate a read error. CDR3 DNA: TGTGCCAGCAGCTTAGGGGAAGCGCTCTCCTACGAGCGGTACTTC. This gives the protein CASSLGEALSYERYF. This rearrangement joins TRBV7-6 to TRBJ2-7; D not certain. This CDR3 region has 15 residues. The germline V gene encodes CDR1 SGHVS and CDR2 FNYEAQ.